Included here is one T cell receptor beta chain sequence, with context. The antigen is undetermined. The sample is drawn from a study of T cell responses to AZD1222 COVID-19 vaccine. The data were produced by immunoSEQ multiplex PCR, yet TCRdb's version contains in-frame clones alone and is incomplete. The data hold 120,000 to 150,000 clones, with roughly 91% observed a single time. Regarding the study as a whole: At baseline, seropositivity was found in only six AZD1222 recipients. Nearly half of spike-specific TCRs reportedly go after variant regions that carry no mutations.

The V gene lost 4 bases and the J gene lost 2 bases, with 11 bases spanning the gap. CDR1 and CDR2 (germline): LGHDT, YNNKEL (reference sequence). CDR3 length: 14 residues. The sequences come from peripheral blood, collected on day 0 of AZD1222 vaccination. This clonotype was obtained from an adult in good health. This chain uses TRBV3-1 (or the pseudogene TRBV3-2) with TRBJ2-5; D possibly corresponds to TRBD1 (6 bases). This CDR3 is CASSPRGTQETQYF. The CDR3 DNA reads TGTGCCAGCAGCCCTCGAGGGACACAAGAGACCCAGTACTTC.